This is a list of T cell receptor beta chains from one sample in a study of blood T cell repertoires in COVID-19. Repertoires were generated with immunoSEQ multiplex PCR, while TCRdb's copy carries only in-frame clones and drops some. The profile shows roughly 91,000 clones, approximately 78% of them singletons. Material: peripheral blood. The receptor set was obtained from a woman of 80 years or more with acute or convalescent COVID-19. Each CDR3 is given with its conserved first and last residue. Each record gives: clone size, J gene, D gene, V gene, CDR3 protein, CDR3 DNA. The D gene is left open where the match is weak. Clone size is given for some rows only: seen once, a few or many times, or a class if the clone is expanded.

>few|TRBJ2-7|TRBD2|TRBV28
CASRLAGGPYEQYF
TGTGCCAGCAGACTAGCGGGAGGGCCGTACGAGCAGTACTTC
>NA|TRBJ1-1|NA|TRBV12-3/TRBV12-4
CASSLRGTEAFF
TGTGCCAGCAGTTTGAGGGGGACTGAAGCTTTCTTT
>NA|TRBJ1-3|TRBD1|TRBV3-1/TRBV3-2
CASSLGQGGSGNTIYF
TGTGCCAGCAGCCTTGGACAGGGTGGCTCTGGAAACACCATATATTTT
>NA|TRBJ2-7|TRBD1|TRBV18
CASSPQGEIREQYF
TGTGCCAGCTCACCTCAGGGGGAGATTCGGGAGCAGTACTTC
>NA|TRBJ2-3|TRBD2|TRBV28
CASPPIAGGSTDTQYF
TGTGCCAGTCCCCCCATAGCGGGAGGTAGCACAGATACGCAGTATTTT
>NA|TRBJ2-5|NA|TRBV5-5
CASSLAGETQYF
TGTGCCAGCAGCTTGGCCGGAGAGACCCAGTACTTC
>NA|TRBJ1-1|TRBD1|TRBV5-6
CASSSRGRRNTEAFF
TGTGCCAGCAGCTCCAGGGGGCGTAGGAACACTGAAGCTTTCTTT
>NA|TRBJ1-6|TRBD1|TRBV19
CASSTAQGGSYNSPLHF
TGTGCCAGTAGTACAGCACAGGGGGGCTCCTATAATTCACCCCTCCACTTT
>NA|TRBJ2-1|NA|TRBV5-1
CASSLTLAEYNEQFF
TGCGCCAGCAGCCTGACCCTAGCTGAGTACAATGAGCAGTTCTTC
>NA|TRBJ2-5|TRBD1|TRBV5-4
CASSLQGVEETQYF
TGTGCCAGCAGCTTACAGGGGGTAGAGGAGACCCAGTACTTC
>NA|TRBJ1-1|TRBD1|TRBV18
CASSPQGAGLNTEAFF
TGTGCCAGCTCACCACAGGGGGCCGGTTTGAACACTGAAGCTTTCTTT
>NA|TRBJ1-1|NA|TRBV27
CASSFSGGTEAFF
TGTGCCAGCAGTTTTAGTGGGGGGACTGAAGCTTTCTTT
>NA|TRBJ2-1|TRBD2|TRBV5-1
CASSGALAGGNEQFF
TGCGCCAGCAGCGGCGCGCTAGCGGGAGGAAATGAGCAGTTCTTC
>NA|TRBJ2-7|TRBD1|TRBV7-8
CASSLFGTGQLGGEQYF
TGTGCCAGCAGCTTATTCGGGACAGGGCAGCTTGGCGGCGAGCAGTACTTC
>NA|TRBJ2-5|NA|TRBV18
CASSLQAGETQYF
TGTGCCAGCTCACTTCAGGCTGGTGAGACCCAGTACTTC
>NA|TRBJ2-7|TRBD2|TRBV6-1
CASSEALAGDGYEQYF
TGTGCCAGCAGTGAAGCGTTAGCGGGAGATGGGTACGAGCAGTACTTC
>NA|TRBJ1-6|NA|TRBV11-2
CASRRSNMESPLHF
TGTGCCAGCAGGAGGAGTAACATGGAATCACCCCTCCACTTT
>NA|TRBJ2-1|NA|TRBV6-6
CASSYGQGTYNEQFF
TGTGCCAGCAGTTACGGGCAGGGAACCTACAATGAGCAGTTCTTC
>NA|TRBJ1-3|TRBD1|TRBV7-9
CASSFLQGTGNTIYF
TGTGCCAGCAGCTTCTTACAGGGGACTGGAAACACCATATATTTT
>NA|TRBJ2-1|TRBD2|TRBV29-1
CSVKRLAAYNEQFF
TGCAGCGTTAAGCGACTAGCAGCCTACAATGAGCAGTTCTTC
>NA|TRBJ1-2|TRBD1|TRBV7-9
CASSLRQGRGYTF
TGTGCCAGCAGCTTGAGACAGGGGAGAGGCTACACCTTC
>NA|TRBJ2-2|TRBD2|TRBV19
CASRRLAGDLGGELFF
TGTGCCAGTAGGAGACTAGCGGGAGATCTTGGCGGGGAGCTGTTTTTT
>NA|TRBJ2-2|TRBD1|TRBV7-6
CASSFRTGPGELFF
TGTGCCAGCAGCTTCCGGACAGGCCCCGGGGAGCTGTTTTTT
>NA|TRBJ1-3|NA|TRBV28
CASSLQARAGNTIYF
TGTGCCAGCAGTTTACAGGCCAGGGCTGGAAACACCATATATTTT
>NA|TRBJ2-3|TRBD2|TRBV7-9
CASSTWGGLAGGYDTDTQYF
TGTGCCAGCAGCACCTGGGGGGGACTAGCGGGAGGATACGACACAGATACGCAGTATTTT
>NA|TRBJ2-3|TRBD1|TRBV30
CAWSRTGATDTQYF
TGTGCCTGGAGTCGGACAGGGGCCACAGATACGCAGTATTTT
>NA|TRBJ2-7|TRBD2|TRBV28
CASSPTGGAYEQYF
TGTGCCAGCAGTCCGACGGGGGGGGCCTACGAGCAGTACTTC
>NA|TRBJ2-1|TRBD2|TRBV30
CAWSLWIAGANEQFF
TGTGCCTGGAGTCTTTGGATAGCGGGAGCGAATGAGCAGTTCTTC
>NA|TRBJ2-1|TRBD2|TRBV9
CASSPSGGAVDEQFF
TGTGCCAGCAGCCCTAGCGGGGGGGCCGTCGATGAGCAGTTCTTC
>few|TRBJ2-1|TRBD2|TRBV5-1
CASSLPTSGNEQFF
TGCGCCAGCAGCTTGCCGACTAGCGGGAATGAGCAGTTCTTC
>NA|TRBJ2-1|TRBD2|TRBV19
CASSSLGVAGVLSYNEQFF
TGTGCCAGTAGTAGCCTGGGGGTAGCGGGAGTGCTATCCTACAATGAGCAGTTCTTC
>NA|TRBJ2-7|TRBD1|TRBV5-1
CASSPGQGSIYEQYF
TGCGCCAGCAGCCCGGGACAGGGATCTATCTACGAGCAGTACTTC
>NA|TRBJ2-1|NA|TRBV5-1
CASNEGSVVNEQFF
TGCGCCAGCAATGAGGGATCTGTAGTTAATGAGCAGTTCTTC
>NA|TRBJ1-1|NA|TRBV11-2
CASSLGYGSTEAFF
TGTGCCAGCAGCTTAGGGTATGGGAGCACTGAAGCTTTCTTT
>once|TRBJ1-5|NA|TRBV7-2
CASSYETGPATQHF
TGTGCCAGCAGCTACGAGACAGGCCCAGCGACCCAGCATTTT
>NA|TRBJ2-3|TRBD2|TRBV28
CASSLIGGRASTQYF
TGTGCCAGCAGTTTAATAGGCGGGAGGGCCTCCACGCAGTATTTT
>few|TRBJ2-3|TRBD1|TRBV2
CASRGQGPDTQYF
TGTGCCAGCAGGGGACAGGGGCCAGATACGCAGTATTTT
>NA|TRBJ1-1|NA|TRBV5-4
CASSRGGPFEAFF
TGTGCCAGCAGCAGAGGGGGTCCATTTGAAGCTTTCTTT
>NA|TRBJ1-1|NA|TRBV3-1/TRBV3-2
CASSQGQDSEAFF
TGTGCCAGCAGCCAAGGTCAGGATTCTGAAGCTTTCTTT